This is a list of T cell receptor beta chains from one sample in a study of T cell responses to AZD1222 COVID-19 vaccine. Profiling relied on immunoSEQ multiplex PCR, and the TCRdb table lists in-frame clones only, not all of them. The sample yields about 92,000 clones, 85% to 90% seen once. This specimen consisted of peripheral blood, obtained on day 0 of AZD1222 vaccination. The receptor set was obtained from an adult in good health. CDR3s include the opening cysteine and the closing phenylalanine or tryptophan. A D gene is named only where the DNA matches it firmly. A row's size may be missing; if present it is once, few, many or a size class.

J	D	size	V	CDR3	DNA
TRBJ1-5	.	.	TRBV6-1	CASSEASRVDQPQHF	TGTGCCAGCAGTGAAGCATCTAGGGTCGACCAGCCCCAGCATTTT
TRBJ2-2	TRBD1	.	TRBV19	CASRRTGGDTGELFF	TGTGCCAGTAGGCGGACAGGGGGGGACACCGGGGAGCTGTTTTTT
TRBJ1-4	.	.	TRBV24-1	CATSDPRGDTNEKLFF	TGTGCCACCAGTGACCCTAGGGGGGACACTAATGAAAAACTGTTTTTT
TRBJ2-3	.	medium-sized	TRBV7-9	CASSLMKDTQYF	TGTGCCAGCAGCTTAATGAAAGATACGCAGTATTTT
TRBJ2-3	.	.	TRBV28	CASSPPVGRDSTDTQYF	TGTGCCAGCAGTCCACCTGTAGGGAGAGATAGCACAGATACGCAGTATTTT
TRBJ2-1	TRBD2	once	TRBV4-2	CASSQGEGLAPYNEQFF	TGTGCCAGCAGCCAAGGGGAGGGACTAGCGCCCTACAATGAGCAGTTCTTC
TRBJ2-3	.	.	TRBV29-1	CSVDPGSTSTDTQYF	TGCAGCGTTGATCCGGGAAGCACTAGCACAGATACGCAGTATTTT
TRBJ1-3	.	.	TRBV7-9	CASSFNRDGNTIYF	TGTGCCAGCAGCTTCAACAGGGATGGAAACACCATATATTTT
TRBJ1-2	TRBD1	.	TRBV24-1	CATSEERTGEGYTF	TGTGCCACCAGTGAGGAGAGGACAGGGGAAGGCTACACCTTC
TRBJ1-6	.	.	TRBV28	CASSLTDYNSPLHF	TGTGCCAGCAGTCTGACAGATTATAATTCACCCCTCCACTTT
TRBJ2-1	.	.	TRBV7-9	CASSLARGGARSEQFF	TGTGCCAGCAGCTTAGCGCGTGGTGGTGCTCGGAGTGAGCAGTTCTTC
TRBJ1-5	.	.	TRBV5-1	CASSLFGTSGQPQHF	TGCGCCAGCAGCCTGTTCGGGACTTCGGGTCAGCCCCAGCATTTT
TRBJ1-6	TRBD1	few	TRBV27	CASSLWDRGFSPLHF	TGTGCCAGCAGTTTATGGGACAGGGGTTTTTCACCCCTCCACTTT
TRBJ1-1	TRBD1	.	TRBV28	CASRSSTGTGGNTEAFF	TGTGCCAGCAGATCCAGCACCGGGACAGGGGGCAACACTGAAGCTTTCTTT
TRBJ1-1	.	once	TRBV7-9	CASSLDAPGYTEAFF	TGTGCCAGCAGCTTAGATGCCCCAGGGTACACTGAAGCTTTCTTT
TRBJ2-2	.	.	TRBV19	CASSLSGYTGELFF	TGTGCCAGTAGTCTATCAGGATACACCGGGGAGCTGTTTTTT
TRBJ2-2	.	.	TRBV6-1	CASSEELIGELFF	TGTGCCAGCAGTGAAGAGTTAATCGGGGAGCTGTTTTTT
TRBJ1-2	.	.	TRBV28	CASQSGSASGYTF	TGTGCCAGCCAGTCAGGGTCGGCAAGTGGCTACACCTTC
TRBJ2-1	.	.	TRBV6-1	CASSEAPGSAGASYNEQFF	TGTGCCAGCAGTGAAGCGCCGGGATCGGCGGGCGCCTCCTACAATGAGCAGTTCTTC
TRBJ1-1	TRBD1	few	TRBV28	CASSAQGDDTEAFF	TGTGCCAGCAGTGCCCAGGGGGATGACACTGAAGCTTTCTTT
TRBJ1-1	TRBD1	.	TRBV25-1	CASSGTGGVTEAFF	TGTGCCAGCAGTGGGACAGGGGGAGTCACTGAAGCTTTCTTT
TRBJ2-3	.	.	TRBV24-1	CATSVPGDLATDTQYF	TGTGCCACCAGTGTACCTGGGGACTTAGCCACAGATACGCAGTATTTT
TRBJ1-2	TRBD1	.	TRBV2	CASMRQGIAGGYTF	TGTGCCAGCATGCGACAGGGGATAGCGGGCGGCTACACCTTC
TRBJ2-7	TRBD2	.	TRBV5-1	CASSNSGSYEQYF	TGCGCCAGCAGCAATAGCGGGAGTTACGAGCAGTACTTC
TRBJ1-3	.	.	TRBV7-2	CASAPGSGNTIYF	TGTGCCAGCGCTCCGGGGTCAGGAAACACCATATATTTT
TRBJ1-3	.	.	TRBV3-1/TRBV3-2	CASSQTSGNTIYF	TGTGCCAGCAGCCAAACATCTGGAAACACCATATATTTT
TRBJ2-3	TRBD2	few	TRBV3-1/TRBV3-2	CASSRLAGVQDTQYF	TGTGCCAGCAGCCGCCTAGCGGGAGTACAAGATACGCAGTATTTT
TRBJ2-3	.	.	TRBV7-2	CASSLGTTLTSTDTQYF	TGTGCCAGCAGCTTAGGGACTACGCTTACTAGCACAGATACGCAGTATTTT
TRBJ2-1	TRBD2	.	TRBV15	CATSRDLGLAGGEQFF	TGTGCCACCAGCAGAGATCTAGGACTAGCGGGAGGTGAGCAGTTCTTC
TRBJ2-5	TRBD1	.	TRBV7-9	CASSSTGTGFRETQYF	TGTGCCAGCAGCTCGACCGGGACAGGCTTTAGGGAGACCCAGTACTTC
TRBJ1-5	.	.	TRBV19	CASSIVSGFYSNQPQHF	TGTGCCAGTAGTATAGTCTCAGGGTTCTATAGCAATCAGCCCCAGCATTTT
TRBJ2-7	TRBD2	once	TRBV7-9	CASSLEKGLADYEQYF	TGTGCCAGCAGCTTAGAGAAGGGACTAGCGGACTACGAGCAGTACTTC
TRBJ1-2	.	.	TRBV5-1	CASSLDGTAYGYTF	TGCGCCAGCAGCTTGGATGGCACAGCCTATGGCTACACCTTC
TRBJ1-6	.	.	TRBV7-8	CASSSLVEGNSPLHF	TGTGCCAGCAGCTCCTTAGTGGAGGGGAATTCACCCCTCCACTTT
TRBJ1-1	.	.	TRBV30	CAWAQWDEAFF	TGTGCCTGGGCACAGTGGGATGAAGCTTTCTTT
TRBJ1-4	.	.	TRBV29-1	CSVGSGNEKLFF	TGCAGCGTTGGATCAGGGAATGAAAAACTGTTTTTT
TRBJ2-4	TRBD1	.	TRBV28	CASSLGQGYIQYF	TGTGCCAGCAGTTTAGGACAGGGGTACATTCAGTACTTC
TRBJ1-1	TRBD1	.	TRBV11-2	CASSLHRGPNTEAFF	TGTGCCAGCAGCTTACACAGGGGCCCGAACACTGAAGCTTTCTTT
TRBJ2-5	TRBD1	.	TRBV28	CASSLPLGQGQRQETQYF	TGTGCCAGCAGTTTACCCCTTGGACAGGGGCAGCGACAAGAGACCCAGTACTTC
TRBJ2-2	.	.	TRBV4-1	CASSQETGPTGELFF	TGCGCCAGCAGCCAAGAAACGGGCCCCACCGGGGAGCTGTTTTTT
TRBJ1-2	.	few	TRBV7-2	CASSLGLQYGYTF	TGTGCCAGCAGCTTAGGACTCCAATATGGCTACACCTTC
TRBJ2-3	TRBD1	.	TRBV5-1	CASSLGQGLTDTQYF	TGCGCCAGCAGCTTGGGACAGGGGCTCACAGATACGCAGTATTTT
TRBJ2-1	.	.	TRBV6-6	CASSYMMATGEQFF	TGTGCCAGCAGTTACATGATGGCGACAGGCGAGCAGTTCTTC
TRBJ1-1	.	.	TRBV18	CASSPIPLGHNTEAFF	TGTGCCAGCTCACCAATTCCACTGGGGCATAACACTGAAGCTTTCTTT
TRBJ1-5	TRBD1	.	TRBV28	CASSETGGNQPQHF	TGTGCCAGCAGTGAAACAGGGGGCAATCAGCCCCAGCATTTT
TRBJ1-1	TRBD1	.	TRBV19	CASSSDRGALLNTEAFF	TGTGCCAGTAGTTCGGACAGGGGAGCTCTGTTGAACACTGAAGCTTTCTTT
TRBJ2-3	TRBD2	once	TRBV11-2	CASSSGPSGRADTQYF	TGTGCCAGCAGCTCGGGTCCTAGCGGGAGGGCAGATACGCAGTATTTT
TRBJ2-1	TRBD2	.	TRBV4-1	CASSLPGLAAYNEQFF	TGCGCCAGCAGCCTTCCGGGACTAGCGGCCTACAATGAGCAGTTCTTC
TRBJ1-2	TRBD1	.	TRBV9	CASYGGTGGSGYTF	TGTGCCAGCTACGGCGGGACAGGGGGCTCTGGCTACACCTTC
TRBJ2-3	.	.	TRBV27	CASSPIPVGPSTDTQYF	TGTGCCAGCAGCCCAATCCCAGTGGGACCAAGCACAGATACGCAGTATTTT
TRBJ1-3	.	.	TRBV5-1	CASSLAGRSSGNTIYF	TGCGCCAGCAGCTTGGCCGGCAGGAGCTCTGGAAACACCATATATTTT
TRBJ1-3	.	once	TRBV28	CASSLSQGLSGNTIYF	TGTGCCAGCAGTTTATCACAGGGTCTCTCTGGAAACACCATATATTTT
TRBJ2-2	.	.	TRBV6-2/TRBV6-3	CASSRGGYNTGELFF	TGTGCCAGCAGCCGTGGTGGTTATAACACCGGGGAGCTGTTTTTT
TRBJ1-2	TRBD1	once	TRBV19	CASSPRGRGGYTF	TGTGCCAGTAGCCCCAGGGGGCGGGGGGGCTACACCTTC
TRBJ1-3	.	.	TRBV20-1	CSAKLGNTIYF	TGCAGTGCTAAACTTGGAAACACCATATATTTT
TRBJ2-7	TRBD1	.	TRBV28	CASSFYRGVYEQYF	TGTGCCAGCAGTTTCTACAGGGGAGTCTACGAGCAGTACTTC
TRBJ2-7	TRBD1	.	TRBV5-1	CASSPGQAISYEQYF	TGCGCCAGCAGCCCGGGACAGGCCATCTCCTACGAGCAGTACTTC
TRBJ2-1	TRBD2	once	TRBV27	CASTLRVRGSGDEQFF	TGTGCCAGCACCTTGAGGGTGCGGGGGTCGGGGGATGAGCAGTTCTTC
TRBJ2-7	TRBD1	.	TRBV4-1	CASSSYSTGRLSYEQYF	TGCGCCAGCAGCTCTTACTCGACAGGGCGGCTCTCCTACGAGCAGTACTTC